This paragraph covers one T cell receptor (beta chain) sequence. This entry is derived from a study of shared clonotypes between healthy human individuals. V was clipped by 0 bases and J by 11 bases, with 11 bases between them. The CDR3 contains 13 residues. Germline V CDR1 and CDR2: SNHLY, FYNNEI. The table came from immunoSEQ multiplex PCR; TCRdb's copy has only in-frame clones and leaves some out. The repertoire holds around 980,000 clones, with approximately 80% as singletons. The V gene is TRBV2, the J gene TRBJ2-4; the D is unclear. Sequenced material: memory CD4+ T cells from PBMCs. This sample's subset: CD45RA-negative fraction. The sequence derives from a man between 18 and 29 years old in good health. Some clones in this sample may be carry-over from other donors' samples. DNA for the CDR3: TGTGCCAGCAGTGAAGCAGTGGCTAGTGTTCAGTACTTC. It codes for CASSEAVASVQYF.